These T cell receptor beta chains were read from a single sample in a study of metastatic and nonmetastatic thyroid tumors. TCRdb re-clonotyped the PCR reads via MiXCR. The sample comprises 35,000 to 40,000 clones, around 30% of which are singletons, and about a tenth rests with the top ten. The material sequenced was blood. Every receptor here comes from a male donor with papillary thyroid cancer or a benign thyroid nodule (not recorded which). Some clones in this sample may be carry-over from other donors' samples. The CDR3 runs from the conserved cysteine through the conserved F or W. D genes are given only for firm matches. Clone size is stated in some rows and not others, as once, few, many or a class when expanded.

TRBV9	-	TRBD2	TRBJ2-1	CASSVFELAGEFQFF	TGTGCCAGCAGCGTCTTTGAACTAGCGGGAGAATTTCAGTTCTTC
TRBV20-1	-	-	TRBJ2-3	CSARDDPDTQYF	TGCAGTGCTAGAGATGACCCCGATACGCAGTATTTT
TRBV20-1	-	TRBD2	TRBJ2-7	CSAILAGVYEQYF	TGCAGTGCTATACTAGCGGGAGTCTACGAGCAGTACTTC
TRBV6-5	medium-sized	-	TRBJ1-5	CASSYYGQPQHF	TGTGCCAGCAGTTACTACGGCCAGCCCCAGCATTTT
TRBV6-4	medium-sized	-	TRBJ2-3	CASSDEASSTDTQYF	TGTGCCAGCAGTGACGAGGCGTCTAGCACAGATACGCAGTATTTT
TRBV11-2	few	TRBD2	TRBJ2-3	CASSPRGLAGGFADTQYF	TGTGCCAGCAGCCCAAGGGGACTAGCGGGAGGATTCGCAGATACGCAGTATTTT
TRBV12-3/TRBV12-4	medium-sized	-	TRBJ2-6	CASSLAGLKQANVLTF	TGTGCCAGCAGTTTAGCGGGATTGAAACAGGCCAACGTCCTGACTTTC
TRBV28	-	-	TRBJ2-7	CASTKQDSYEQYF	TGTGCCAGCACCAAACAAGATTCCTACGAGCAGTACTTC
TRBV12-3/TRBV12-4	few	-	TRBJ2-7	CASSLDRAYEQYF	TGTGCCAGCAGTTTAGACAGGGCCTACGAGCAGTACTTC
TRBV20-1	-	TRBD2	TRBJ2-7	CSAGGLAGGSYEQYF	TGCAGTGCTGGGGGACTAGCGGGCGGATCCTACGAGCAGTACTTC
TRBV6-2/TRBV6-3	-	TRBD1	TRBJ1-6	CASRNTGEQGLHF	TGTGCCAGCAGAAATACAGGGGAACAGGGCCTCCACTTT
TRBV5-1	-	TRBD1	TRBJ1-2	CASTPGQGSGYGYTF	TGCGCCAGCACCCCGGGACAGGGGAGTGGCTATGGCTACACCTTC
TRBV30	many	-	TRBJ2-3	CAWSVSDTQYF	TGTGCCTGGAGTGTATCAGATACGCAGTATTTT
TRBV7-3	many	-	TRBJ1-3	CASSLTGNTIYF	TGTGCCAGCAGCTTAACTGGAAACACCATATATTTT
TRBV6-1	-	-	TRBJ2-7	CASSEASQGSNEQYF	TGTGCCAGTAGTGAAGCGTCGCAGGGTAGCAACGAGCAGTACTTC
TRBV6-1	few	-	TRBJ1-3	CASTTTAQAGNTIYF	TGTGCCAGCACCACTACAGCCCAGGCTGGAAACACCATATATTTT
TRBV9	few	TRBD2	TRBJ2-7	CASSGKSGRSDEQYF	TGTGCCAGCAGCGGAAAGAGCGGGAGGTCTGACGAGCAGTACTTC
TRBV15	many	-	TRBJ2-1	CATSIPLTRFNEQFF	TGTGCCACCAGCATCCCACTAACCCGCTTCAATGAGCAGTTCTTC
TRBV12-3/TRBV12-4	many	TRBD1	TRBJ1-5	CASSFFFDPGQGLSQPQHF	TGTGCCAGCAGTTTCTTCTTTGATCCGGGACAGGGATTATCTCAGCCCCAGCATTTT
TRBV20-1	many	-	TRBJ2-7	CSARVPGSLREQYF	TGCAGTGCTAGAGTCCCGGGCAGTCTAAGGGAGCAGTACTTC
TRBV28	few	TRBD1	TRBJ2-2	CASSLNRGLTTGELFF	TGTGCCAGCAGTTTAAACAGGGGGCTGACTACCGGGGAGCTGTTTTTT
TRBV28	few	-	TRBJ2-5	CASSLGETQYF	TGTGCCAGCAGTTTGGGAGAGACCCAGTACTTC
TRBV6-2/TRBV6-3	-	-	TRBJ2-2	CASSYAFFGCMSNTGELFF	TGTGCCAGCAGTTACGCATTCTTTGGTTGCATGTCGAACACCGGGGAGCTGTTTTTT
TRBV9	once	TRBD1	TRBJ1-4	CASSVEGGGDEKLFF	TGTGCCAGCAGCGTAGAGGGAGGGGGCGATGAAAAACTGTTTTTT
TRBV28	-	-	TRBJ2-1	CASSPSSVTRALGEQFF	TGTGCCAGCAGTCCCTCTTCCGTCACGAGGGCGTTGGGTGAGCAGTTCTTC
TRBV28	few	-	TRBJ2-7	CASSPNREEQYF	TGTGCCAGCAGTCCAAACCGGGAAGAGCAGTACTTC
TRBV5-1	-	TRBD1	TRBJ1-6	CASSSTGIVIGGSPLHF	TGCGCCAGCAGCTCGACAGGGATCGTAATAGGAGGATCACCCCTCCACTTT
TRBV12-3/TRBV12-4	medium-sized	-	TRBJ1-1	CASSIQGVNTEAFF	TGTGCCAGCAGTATACAGGGAGTGAACACTGAAGCTTTCTTT
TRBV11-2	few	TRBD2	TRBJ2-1	CASSLGAGGYFEQFF	TGTGCCAGCAGCTTAGGAGCGGGAGGATATTTTGAGCAGTTCTTC
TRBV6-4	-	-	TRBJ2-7	CASSRAHGYEQYF	TGTGCCAGCAGCCGGGCCCACGGGTACGAGCAGTACTTC
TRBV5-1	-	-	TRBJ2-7	CASRIGGGYEQYF	TGCGCCAGCAGGATAGGGGGAGGCTACGAGCAGTACTTC
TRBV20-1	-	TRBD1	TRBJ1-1	CSAREEGTGVVKAFF	TGCAGTGCTAGAGAGGAGGGGACAGGGGTGGTTAAAGCTTTCTTT
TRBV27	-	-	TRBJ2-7	CASSSGSRSYEQYF	TGTGCCAGCAGTAGCGGCTCCCGCTCCTACGAGCAGTACTTC
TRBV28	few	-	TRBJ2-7	CASSWDREAYEQYF	TGTGCCAGCAGTTGGGACCGCGAGGCCTACGAGCAGTACTTC
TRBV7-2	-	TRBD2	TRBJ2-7	CASSTIAGVYEQYF	TGTGCCAGCAGCACTATAGCGGGAGTGTACGAGCAGTACTTC
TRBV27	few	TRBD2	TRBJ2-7	CASRGGGSGIEQYF	TGTGCCAGCAGGGGGGGAGGGAGTGGGATCGAGCAGTACTTC
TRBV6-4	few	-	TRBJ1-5	CASETGTRNQPQHF	TGTGCCAGCGAAACAGGGACACGAAATCAGCCCCAGCATTTT
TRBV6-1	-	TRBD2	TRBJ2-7	CASSSGTSGREQYF	TGTGCCAGCAGTTCGGGGACTAGCGGGAGAGAGCAGTACTTC
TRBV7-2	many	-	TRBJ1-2	CASSLGRFDGYTF	TGTGCCAGCAGCCTTGGAAGGTTTGACGGCTACACCTTC
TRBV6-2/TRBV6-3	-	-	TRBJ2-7	CASSYGRAGDYEQYF	TGTGCCAGCAGTTACGGTAGAGCAGGGGACTACGAGCAGTACTTC
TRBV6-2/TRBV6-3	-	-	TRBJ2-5	CSSSYGLPGTQYF	TGTTCCAGCAGTTACGGGTTGCCGGGGACCCAGTACTTC
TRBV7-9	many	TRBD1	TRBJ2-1	CASSSTRGQVTYNEQFF	TGTGCCAGCAGCTCCACTCGAGGACAGGTGACCTACAATGAGCAGTTCTTC
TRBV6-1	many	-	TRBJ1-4	CANSRGRGEKLFF	TGTGCCAACAGCCGTGGAAGAGGGGAAAAACTGTTTTTT
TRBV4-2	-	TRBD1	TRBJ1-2	CASSPRQGGYGYTF	TGTGCCAGCAGCCCCCGTCAGGGGGGCTATGGCTACACCTTC
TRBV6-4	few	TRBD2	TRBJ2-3	CASSYSGITDTQYF	TGTGCCAGCAGTTACAGCGGGATCACAGATACGCAGTATTTT
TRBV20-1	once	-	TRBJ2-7	CSARDDHYEQYF	TGCAGTGCTAGAGATGACCACTACGAGCAGTACTTC
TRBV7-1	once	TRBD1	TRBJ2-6	CASSSNPTGTGGSVANVLTF	TGTGCCAGCAGCTCAAACCCAACCGGGACAGGGGGATCTGTGGCCAACGTCCTGACTTTC
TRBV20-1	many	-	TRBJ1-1	CSAKVGLDTEAFF	TGCAGTGCAAAGGTGGGGCTGGACACTGAAGCTTTCTTT
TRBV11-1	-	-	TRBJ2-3	CASSLRGPTADTQYF	TGTGCCAGCAGCTTAAGGGGACCCACCGCAGATACGCAGTATTTT
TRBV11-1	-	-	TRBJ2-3	CASSLVGGPSTDTQYF	TGTGCCAGCAGCTTGGTAGGGGGTCCCAGCACAGATACGCAGTATTTT
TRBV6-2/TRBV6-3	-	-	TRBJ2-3	CASSYRVTDTQYF	TGTGCCAGCAGTTACAGGGTTACAGATACGCAGTATTTT